These 23 T cell receptor beta chains were all obtained from the same sample, sequenced in a study of blood T cell repertoires in COVID-19. Produced via immunoSEQ multiplex PCR; TCRdb's table is partial and in-frame only. This sample has about 93,000 clones, with about 80% found just once. The specimen was peripheral blood. All receptors come from a human donor in a cohort sampled during active COVID-19.

The chain combines TRBV28 with TRBJ1-1; unclear D gene. The CDR3 spans 13 residues. Germline-derived CDR1 and CDR2 are MDHEN and SYDVKM. Trimming cost V 5 bases and J 3 bases, with 10 bases left between them. This CDR3 reads CASSKKRDTEAFF. CDR3 in DNA: TGTGCCAGCAGTAAAAAGAGGGACACTGAAGCTTTCTTT.

V and J are TRBV6-5 and TRBJ2-2; TRBD1 is a possible D gene (5 bases). Germline CDR1 MNHEY, CDR2 SVGAGI. This CDR3 has 14 residues. V lost 7 bases to trimming and J lost 5 bases, with 14 bases between them. CDR3 sequence (DNA): TGTGCCAGCATCCGTCAGGGTGATACCGGGGAGCTGTTTTTT. Protein: CASIRQGDTGELFF.

This rearrangement joins TRBV6-4 to TRBJ2-3; D possibly corresponds to TRBD1 (6 bases). This CDR3 region has 14 residues. CDR1 and CDR2 (germline): MRHNA, SNTAGT. Trimming stripped 5 bases from V and 4 bases from J, with 13 bases between. CDR3 protein: CASSYRVGADTQYF. In nucleotides, the CDR3 is TGTGCCAGCAGTTACAGGGTGGGAGCAGATACGCAGTATTTT.

The chain combines TRBV6-5 with TRBJ2-7; D perhaps matches TRBD2 (6 bases). Germline CDR1 reads MNHEY; CDR2 reads SVGAGI. There are 11 residues in the CDR3. Trimming removed 4 bases at V and 10 bases at J, with 11 bases between. CDR3 nucleotide sequence: TGTGCCAGCAGTTGGCAGGGAGGTCAGTACTTC. Protein sequence: CASSWQGGQYF.

The genes are TRBV28 and TRBJ2-1, with D maybe TRBD1 (5 bases). The CDR3 is 12 amino acids. Germline V gene data show CDR1 as MDHEN and CDR2 as SYDVKM. Deletions cut 6 bases from V and 7 bases from J, with 10 bases between. In DNA form, the CDR3 reads TGTGCCAGCAGAAAAGGGGTAAATGAGCAGTTCTTC. Its protein is CASRKGVNEQFF.

The chain employs TRBV11-2 and TRBJ2-3; D is perhaps TRBD1 (6 bases). There are 14 residues in the CDR3. Trimming removed 4 bases from V and 6 bases from J, with 14 bases in between. Germline V gives CDR1 SGHAT, CDR2 FQNNGV. The CDR3 sequence is CASSSSTGTDTQYF. For the CDR3, the DNA is TGTGCCAGCAGCTCGTCAACAGGGACGGATACGCAGTATTTT. The full variable domain, in which reference TRBV11-2 and TRBJ2-3 provide the parts outside the CDR3, is EAGVAQSPRYKIIEKRQSVAFWCNPISGHATLYWYQQILGQGPKLLIQFQNNGVVDDSQLPKDRFSAERLKGVDSTLKIQPAKLEDSAVYLCASSSSTGTDTQYFGPGTRLTVL.

This clone was recorded only once. V and J are TRBV5-1 and TRBJ2-2; the match to TRBD2 covers 7 bases. V gave up 0 bases and J gave up 6 bases; unmatched junction bases: 2. Germline V gene lookup returns CDR1 SGHRS and CDR2 YFSETQ. The CDR3 is 14 residues long. CDR3 DNA: TGCGCCAGCAGCTTGGCGGGAGGAGCCGGGGAGCTGTTTTTT. Translated: CASSLAGGAGELFF.

The CDR3 coding sequence is TGCGCCAGCAGCTTCCAGACAGATCAAGAGACCCAGTACTTC. Translating it yields CASSFQTDQETQYF. The V gene is TRBV5-1, the J gene TRBJ2-5; D might be TRBD1 (5 bases). Looked up from germline, CDR1 is SGHRS and CDR2 is YFSETQ. V was clipped by 2 bases and J by 2 bases, with 10 bases between them. This CDR3 contains 14 residues.

This clone was detected a few times. The chain links TRBV30 to TRBJ1-5; 7 bases line up with TRBD1. Germline lookup yields CDR1 GTSNPN and CDR2 SVGIG (reference sequence). J lost 3 bases, V lost 5 bases, and 4 bases had no gene match. This CDR3 spans 13 amino acids. For the CDR3, the DNA is TGTGCCTGGGGCACAGGGGACAATCAGCCCCAGCATTTT. This encodes CAWGTGDNQPQHF.

The V and J genes are TRBV6-5 and TRBJ1-1, with D unclear. CDR1 and CDR2 (germline): MNHEY, SVGAGI. The V and J ends lost 8 bases and 0 bases respectively, with 10 bases between them. CDR3 size: 13 residues. The CDR3 DNA reads TGTGCCAGCGGAGGCAGATTGAACACTGAAGCTTTCTTT. Protein sequence: CASGGRLNTEAFF.

V is TRBV5-4 and J is TRBJ1-6, with TRBD1 matching 7 bases. CDR1 is SGHNT, CDR2 YYREEE, per germline (reference sequence). This CDR3 is 16 amino acids long. The ends lost 3 bases at V and 3 bases at J; junction bases unmatched: 6. CDR3 sequence (DNA): TGTGCCAGCAGCTCACCCGGGACAGACTATAATTCACCCCTCCACTTT. This codes for CASSSPGTDYNSPLHF.

This chain joins TRBV12-5 and TRBJ2-1; 10 bases match TRBD2. Trimming cost V 3 bases and J 4 bases; bases outside gene matches: 27. CDR3 length: 23 amino acids. Germline V gene lookup returns CDR1 LGHNT and CDR2 FRNRAP. CDR3 amino acids: CASGLGDSLGASGSQGRYNEQFF. The CDR3 DNA sequence: TGTGCTAGTGGTTTAGGGGACAGTCTGGGGGCTAGCGGGAGCCAAGGCCGATACAATGAGCAGTTCTTC.

As regards this clone: The junction shows a germline mismatch at one end, possibly a read error. The CDR3 protein is CASRLSGPNSPLHF. The CDR3 region has the DNA TGTGCCAGCAGATTATCTGGGCCTAATTCACCCCTCCACTTT. This sequence joins TRBV28 and TRBJ1-6; D gene uncertain. The CDR3 extends over 14 amino acids. Germline values: CDR1 MDHEN, CDR2 SYDVKM.

This clone was seen once. The chain is built from TRBV6-1 and TRBJ2-1, with D hard to call. There are 13 residues in the CDR3. Germline V gene data show CDR1 as MNHNS and CDR2 as SASEGT. The V end lost 1 base, the J end lost 13 bases, and 14 bases lay between the germline ends. The CDR3 bases are TGTGCCAGCAGTGAAGGCTTAGGAGACCCTCAGTTCTTC. Its protein is CASSEGLGDPQFF.

The chain links TRBV7-8 to TRBJ1-2, with 7 bases matching TRBD1. V shed 3 bases, J shed 8 bases, and the junction held 6 bases outside the gene matches. CDR1 and CDR2 from the germline V gene are SGHVS and FQNEAQ. The CDR3 is made up of 13 amino acids. The CDR3 DNA follows: TGTGCCAGCAGCTTCCGACAGGGCTGGGGCTACACCTTC. Translating it yields CASSFRQGWGYTF.

The genes are TRBV28 and TRBJ2-7; 8 nucleotides match TRBD1. The germline V gene encodes CDR1 MDHEN and CDR2 SYDVKM. The V gene end was trimmed by 4 bases and the J gene end by 5 bases; junction bases not matched to a gene: 7. CDR3 length equals 14 residues. The CDR3 region is CASSYPGQGDEQYF. For the CDR3, the DNA is TGTGCCAGCAGTTACCCAGGACAGGGAGACGAGCAGTACTTC.

This clone was counted once. The gene calls are TRBV27 and TRBJ2-1; TRBD2 aligns across 11 bases. CDR1 MNHEY and CDR2 SMNVEV come from the germline V gene (reference sequence). J lost 6 bases, V lost 3 bases, and 4 bases had no gene match. The CDR3 extends over 15 amino acids. DNA for the CDR3: TGTGCCAGCAGTTTCCTAGCGGGGGGAATCAATGAGCAGTTCTTC. Its translation is CASSFLAGGINEQFF.

A few counts support this clone. V usage is TRBV6-5 and J usage is TRBJ2-7; 11 nucleotides agree with TRBD2. Germline values: CDR1 MNHEY, CDR2 SVGAGI. V lost 4 bases and J lost 3; bases outside the gene matches: 2. This CDR3 has 14 amino acids. The CDR3 is CASSLAGGLYEQYF. CDR3 sequence (DNA): TGTGCCAGCAGTTTAGCGGGGGGGCTCTACGAGCAGTACTTC.

The chain carries TRBV28 and TRBJ2-7; 10 bases align to TRBD1. Germline values: CDR1 MDHEN, CDR2 SYDVKM. The CDR3 totals 16 residues. V gave up 4 bases and J gave up 7 bases; unmatched junction bases: 13. CDR3 sequence (DNA): TGTGCCAGCAGTTCCCGACAGGGGGCCTCCCTTCGAGAGCAGTACTTC. Translated: CASSSRQGASLREQYF.

This chain connects TRBV6-2 or TRBV6-3 to TRBJ2-4, with TRBD2 identical over 12 bases. Germline V gene sequence: CDR1 MNHEY, CDR2 SVGEGT. The length of the CDR3 is 19 residues. The V and J ends lost 2 bases and 1 base, in that order; junction bases with no gene match: 9. The CDR3 DNA reads as TGTGCCAGCAGTTACGGGCTAGCGGGAGGGCCGAGGGCCAAAAACATTCAGTACTTC. Protein product: CASSYGLAGGPRAKNIQYF.

The chain links TRBV28 to TRBJ1-4; weak D call: TRBD1 (6 bases). The CDR3 extends over 14 amino acids. The ends were cut back, 6 bases at V and 5 bases at J, with 13 bases in the middle. Germline CDR1 is MDHEN and CDR2 is SYDVKM. The CDR3 nucleotides read TGTGCCAGCAGCATCCCGGGACAAAATGAAAAACTGTTTTTT. It specifies CASSIPGQNEKLFF.

The chain recombines TRBV5-1 with TRBJ2-2; tentatively, D is TRBD2 (5 bases). Germline V gene lookup returns CDR1 SGHRS and CDR2 YFSETQ. There are 17 residues in the CDR3. Trimming took 0 bases from V and 0 from J, leaving 12 bases between them. The CDR3 reads CASSLGTGLANTGELFF. The CDR3 bases are TGCGCCAGCAGCTTGGGGACCGGACTCGCGAACACCGGGGAGCTGTTTTTT.

This clone was observed a single time. V gene TRBV29-1 combines with J gene TRBJ2-3; D perhaps matches TRBD2 (7 bases). Trimming stripped 4 bases from V and 11 bases from J, with 19 bases between. Germline values: CDR1 SQVTM, CDR2 ANQGSEA. There are 13 residues in the CDR3. The CDR3 bases are TGCAGCGTTGTATTCGGGGGGCCCGGGGAGCAGTATTTT. It codes for CSVVFGGPGEQYF.